The next 2 T cell receptor beta chains were all read from a single sample in a study of T cells in localized non-small cell lung cancer. TCRdb keeps only in-frame clones here, not all; method: immunoSEQ multiplex PCR. Here the sample spans roughly 13,000 clones, about nine tenths being singletons. The material was peripheral blood mononuclear cells, obtained before any cancer treatment. These TCRs come from a man aged 35-75 years with stage III lung adenocarcinoma.

The chain combines TRBV7-9 with TRBJ2-2, with D perhaps TRBD2 (5 bases). The length of the CDR3 is 16 residues. The germline gives CDR1 SEHNR, CDR2 FQNEAQ (reference sequence). Trimming removed 1 base from V and 7 bases from J, with 16 bases in between. This CDR3 reads CASSLGFGIKVGELFF. CDR3 in DNA: TGTGCCAGCAGCTTAGGCTTCGGGATAAAGGTCGGGGAGCTGTTTTTT.

CDR3: CASKWVGSYEQYF. The DNA of the CDR3 is TGTGCCAGCAAATGGGTAGGGAGCTACGAGCAGTACTTC. V and J are TRBV28 and TRBJ2-7, with TRBD2 as a possible D gene (5 bases). From germline, CDR1 is MDHEN and CDR2 SYDVKM. This CDR3 has 13 amino acids. V was shortened by 7 bases and J by 3 bases, with 13 bases between the two germline ends.